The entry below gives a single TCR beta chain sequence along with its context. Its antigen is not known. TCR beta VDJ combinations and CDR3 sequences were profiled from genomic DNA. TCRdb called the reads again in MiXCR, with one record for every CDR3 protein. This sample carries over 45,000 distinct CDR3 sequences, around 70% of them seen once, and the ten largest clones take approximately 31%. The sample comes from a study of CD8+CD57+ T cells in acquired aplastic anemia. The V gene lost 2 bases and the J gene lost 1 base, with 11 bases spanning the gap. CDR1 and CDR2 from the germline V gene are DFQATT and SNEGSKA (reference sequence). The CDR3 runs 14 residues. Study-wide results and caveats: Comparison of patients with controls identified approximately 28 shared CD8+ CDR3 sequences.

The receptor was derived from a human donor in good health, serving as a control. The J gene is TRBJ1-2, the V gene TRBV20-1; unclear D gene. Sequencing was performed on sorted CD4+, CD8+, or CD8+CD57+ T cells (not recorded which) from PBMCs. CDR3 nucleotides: TGCAGTGCTAGAACGAGGCTTCATAACTATGGCTACACCTTC. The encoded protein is CSARTRLHNYGYTF.